Listed here are 28 T cell receptor beta chains from one sample, sequenced in a study of T cells in narcolepsy. Repertoires were generated with immunoSEQ multiplex PCR, while TCRdb's copy carries only in-frame clones and drops some. Among under 20,000 clones listed, around 84% were seen once. Sequencing was carried out using memory (CD45RA-) CD4+ T cells from blood. The receptors stem from a human donor in good health.

This sequence joins TRBV9 and TRBJ1-2; D call uncertain. Trimming removed 2 bases from V and 3 bases from J, with 11 bases in between. The CDR3 length is 14 residues. The V gene's germline CDR1 is SGDLS and CDR2 YYNGEE. The CDR3 sequence is CASSVQALDYGYTF. The CDR3 DNA follows: TGTGCCAGCAGCGTCCAGGCCTTGGACTATGGCTACACCTTC.

The rearrangement links TRBV5-4 to TRBJ2-1; D may match TRBD1 or TRBD2 (5 bases each). Germline lookup yields CDR1 SGHNT and CDR2 YYREEE (reference sequence). V was trimmed by 3 bases and J by 4 bases, leaving 8 bases between them. The CDR3 runs 13 residues. The DNA for the CDR3 is TGTGCCAGCAGCTCGGGACCTTACAATGAGCAGTTCTTC. It translates to CASSSGPYNEQFF.

This sequence joins TRBV7-6 and TRBJ2-2; the match to TRBD1 covers 7 bases. The CDR3 has 18 amino acids. V shed 3 bases, J shed 4 bases, and the junction held 14 bases outside the gene matches. From germline, CDR1 is SGHVS and CDR2 FNYEAQ. In DNA, the CDR3 is TGTGCCAGCAGCTTTTTCGAGGGGGCAGGGCGGACCACCGGGGAGCTGTTTTTT. Translated: CASSFFEGAGRTTGELFF.

The J gene is TRBJ1-2, the V gene TRBV29-1, with D perhaps TRBD1 (5 bases). The CDR3 loop spans 14 amino acids. The V end was cut by 3 bases, the J end by 2 bases, with 13 bases between. In germline, CDR1 is SQVTM, CDR2 ANQGSEA. In nucleotides, the CDR3 is TGCAGCGTTGACCCCGGACGGACAAACTATGGCTACACCTTC. Its protein product is CSVDPGRTNYGYTF.

This clone has a single count. The CDR3 bases are TGTGCCTGGAGTCTCCGGGACACGATCACAGATACGCAGTATTTT. Amino acids: CAWSLRDTITDTQYF. The genes are TRBV30 and TRBJ2-3; tentative D call: TRBD1 (6 bases). The germline V gene has CDR1 GTSNPN and CDR2 SVGIG (reference sequence). There are 15 residues in the CDR3. The V end lost 2 bases, the J end lost 2 bases, and 14 bases lay between the germline ends.

This clone was found a few times. The chain joins TRBV6-1 to TRBJ1-2; D is undetermined. The CDR3 is made up of 12 amino acids. Trimming removed 3 bases from V and 8 bases from J, with 10 bases in between. Germline V lookup: CDR1 MNHNS, CDR2 SASEGT. The CDR3 DNA is TGTGCCAGCAGTGACCTGGGTAGGGGCTACACCTTC. Translating gives CASSDLGRGYTF.

The V call is TRBV5-1, the J call TRBJ1-2, with TRBD1 identical over 8 bases. After removal of 0 bases from V and 6 bases from J, the junction contained 7 bases not matched to a gene. This CDR3 contains 15 residues. Germline assignment: CDR1 SGHRS and CDR2 YFSETQ. Here the CDR3 DNA reads TGCGCCAGCAGCTTGGAAGGACAGGGTATGGATGGCTACACCTTC. Translation gives CASSLEGQGMDGYTF.

The table lists this clone with a count of one. The chain is built from TRBV11-3 and TRBJ1-2, with 10 positions matching TRBD1. CDR1 is SGHNT and CDR2 is YENEEA in the germline V gene. With 3 bases clipped from V and 2 bases from J, the junction kept 3 bases outside the gene matches. The CDR3 contains 15 residues. The CDR3 nucleotides are TGTGCCAGCAGCTTCGGGGGACAGGGGAACTATGGCTACACCTTC. It translates to CASSFGGQGNYGYTF.

This chain joins TRBV6-6 and TRBJ2-7, with TRBD2 as a possible D gene (6 bases). From germline, CDR1 is MNHNY and CDR2 SVGAGI (reference sequence). The V end was cut by 4 bases, the J end by 6 bases, with 16 bases between. The CDR3 totals 14 residues. This chain's CDR3 is CASSSSGRSGEQYF. The CDR3 coding sequence is TGTGCCAGCAGTTCTTCAGGGAGGTCAGGCGAGCAGTACTTC.

This clone was found once. The genes are TRBV5-1 and TRBJ2-1; no clear D. The CDR3 sequence is 15 residues long. Trimming cost V 4 bases and J 5 bases, with 16 bases left between them. CDR1 is SGHRS and CDR2 is YFSETQ in the germline V gene. DNA of the CDR3: TGCGCCAGCAGCCCGAACGGGCCGCCCAACAATGAGCAGTTCTTC. Amino acids: CASSPNGPPNNEQFF.

The chain links TRBV5-1 to TRBJ2-5; TRBD2 agrees at 11 bases. Trimming cost V 4 bases and J 0 bases; bases outside gene matches: 5. This CDR3 is 16 amino acids long. The V gene's germline CDR1 is SGHRS and CDR2 YFSETQ. CDR3 residues: CASSPGLAGYQETQYF. The CDR3 DNA reads TGCGCCAGCAGCCCCGGACTAGCGGGTTACCAAGAGACCCAGTACTTC.

The V call is TRBV4-1, the J call TRBJ2-7; 13 positions match TRBD2. Germline V gene data show CDR1 as MGHRA and CDR2 as YSYEKL. The CDR3 is 17 amino acids. J was trimmed by 6 bases and V by 1 base; bases with no gene match: 9. CDR3 nucleotides: TGCGCCAGCAGCCAAGGAGGACTAGCGGGGGCCGCCTTCGAGCAGTACTTC. It yields the protein CASSQGGLAGAAFEQYF.

The chain links TRBV7-6 to TRBJ2-5; 8 bases are a match to TRBD2. CDR1 is SGHVS, CDR2 FNYEAQ, per germline. J lost 7 bases, V lost 3 bases, and 7 bases had no gene match. The CDR3 is 14 residues long. The CDR3 is CASSLDPAGGTQYF. DNA of the CDR3: TGTGCCAGCAGCTTGGACCCCGCGGGGGGGACCCAGTACTTC. The full variable domain, its missing parts supplied by reference TRBV7-6 and TRBJ2-5, is GAGVSQSPRYKVTKRGQDVALRCDPISGHVSLYWYRQALGQGPEFLTYFNYEAQQDKSGLPNDRFSAERPEGSISTLTIQRTEQRDSAMYRCASSLDPAGGTQYFGPGTRLLVL.

This chain connects TRBV12-5 to TRBJ2-5; TRBD1 agrees at 11 bases. V lost 5 bases and J lost 4; bases outside the gene matches: 6. Per the germline V gene, CDR1 is LGHNT and CDR2 is FRNRAP. This CDR3 has 15 amino acids. Here the CDR3 DNA reads TGTGCTAGTGGTACGGACAGGGGGCGAAGAGAGACCCAGTACTTC. Amino acids: CASGTDRGRRETQYF.

In its sample, this clone was seen a few times. The CDR3 DNA is TGTGCCAGCTCACCAGGGTCCTTGGGAGCCCAGCATTTT. Protein product: CASSPGSLGAQHF. This chain joins TRBV18 and TRBJ1-5; D is unclear. Germline-derived CDR1 and CDR2 are KGHSH and LQKENI. The CDR3 extends over 13 amino acids. V lost 2 bases and J lost 11, with 13 bases in between.

The rearrangement links TRBV10-3 to TRBJ2-1; 8 positions agree with TRBD2. The CDR3 runs to 14 residues. CDR1 ENHRY and CDR2 SYGVKD come from the germline V gene. J was trimmed by 7 bases and V by 6 bases; bases with no gene match: 8. CDR3 nucleotide sequence: TGTGCCATCAGATCCAGCGGGAGTCGTAATGAGCAGTTCTTC. Translating gives CAIRSSGSRNEQFF.

The rearrangement links TRBV7-2 to TRBJ2-1; no firm D call. The V end was cut by 3 bases, the J end by 2 bases, with 14 bases between. CDR1 is SGHTA, CDR2 FQGNSA, per germline. The CDR3 spans 16 residues. The CDR3 region has the DNA TGTGCCAGCAGCTTGGACCCGAGTGGCCCCTACAATGAGCAGTTCTTC. Translation gives CASSLDPSGPYNEQFF.

The gene calls are TRBV20-1 and TRBJ1-1; D is ambiguous. Germline lookup yields CDR1 DFQATT and CDR2 SNEGSKA (reference sequence). The CDR3 has 11 residues. The CDR3 reads CSQEGHTEAFF. The DNA of the CDR3 is TGCAGCCAGGAGGGCCACACTGAAGCTTTCTTT.

Note on this clone: This specimen includes other DNA sequences encoding the same CDR3. The chain uses TRBV5-1 and TRBJ1-1; 8 nucleotides match TRBD1. The CDR3 is 14 amino acids. V lost 0 bases to trimming and J lost 2 bases; unmatched junction nucleotides: 0. Germline-derived CDR1 and CDR2 are SGHRS and YFSETQ. CDR3 sequence: CASSLAGGNTEAFF. The CDR3 region has the DNA TGCGCCAGCAGCTTGGCAGGGGGCAACACTGAAGCTTTCTTT.

The chain uses TRBV7-2 and TRBJ2-5; 7 nucleotides agree with TRBD2. V dropped 5 bases and J dropped 5; count of bases not matched to a gene: 8. This CDR3 comprises 14 residues. CDR1 and CDR2 from the germline V gene are SGHTA and FQGNSA. The CDR3 loop reads CASSTRTSMETQYF. The DNA of the CDR3 is TGTGCCAGCAGCACCCGGACTAGTATGGAGACCCAGTACTTC.

The rearrangement links TRBV5-1 to TRBJ2-3; 14 bases are shared with TRBD2. Germline CDR1 SGHRS, CDR2 YFSETQ. V lost 4 bases, J lost 6 bases, and 16 bases stayed unmatched. The CDR3 extends over 19 amino acids. DNA for the CDR3: TGCGCCAGCAGCCTCGGCCCTACCGGGACTAGCGGGAGCAAGGATACGCAGTATTTT. As protein: CASSLGPTGTSGSKDTQYF. Combining the CDR3 with reference TRBV5-1 and TRBJ2-3 gives the whole variable domain KAGVTQTPRYLIKTRGQQVTLSCSPISGHRSVSWYQQTPGQGLQFLFEYFSETQRNKGNFPGRFSGRQFSNSRSEMNVSTLELGDSALYLCASSLGPTGTSGSKDTQYFGPGTRLTVL.

The chain is built from TRBV18 and TRBJ2-5; unclear D gene. CDR3 length equals 13 residues. Trimming stripped 3 bases from V and 4 bases from J, with 9 bases between. Germline CDR1 reads KGHSH; CDR2 reads LQKENI. The CDR3 DNA follows: TGTGCCAGCTCACCCAATTTCGGAGAGACCCAGTACTTC. Translated: CASSPNFGETQYF.

The V gene is TRBV2, the J gene TRBJ1-4; the D gene is possibly TRBD1 (6 bases). Trimming pared 10 bases from V and 7 bases from J, leaving 31 bases between. Germline lookup yields CDR1 SNHLY and CDR2 FYNNEI. The CDR3 runs 18 residues. The CDR3 sequence is CATLPTGPTVLWGEKLFF. The CDR3 DNA follows: TGTGCCACCCTCCCGACAGGTCCGACAGTCCTATGGGGTGAAAAACTGTTTTTT.

The sample holds a few counts of this clone. The J gene is TRBJ2-2, the V gene TRBV27; unclear D gene. The CDR3 is 16 residues long. The V and J ends lost 0 bases and 0 bases respectively, with 8 bases between them. The germline V gene encodes CDR1 MNHEY and CDR2 SMNVEV (reference sequence). Here the CDR3 reads CASSLSRFSNTGELFF. CDR3 coding DNA: TGTGCCAGCAGTTTATCTCGCTTTTCGAACACCGGGGAGCTGTTTTTT.

CDR3 sequence (DNA): TGTGCCAGCACCGTTCGGAGCGGGGGCACAGATACGCAGTATTTT. It specifies CASTVRSGGTDTQYF. The chain has TRBV2 and TRBJ2-3, with TRBD2 matching 7 bases. The CDR3 has 15 residues. V shed 7 bases and J 1 base; nucleotides not matched to a gene: 8. CDR1 is SNHLY and CDR2 is FYNNEI in the germline V gene.

This chain joins TRBV5-4 and TRBJ2-1; D remains ambiguous. V was clipped by 4 bases and J by 0 bases, with 11 bases between them. Germline CDR1 is SGHNT and CDR2 is YYREEE (reference sequence). CDR3 length: 15 residues. The CDR3 DNA reads TGTGCCAGCAGCAACGACCGGAACTCCTACAATGAGCAGTTCTTC. It encodes CASSNDRNSYNEQFF.

This clone was found once. The chain uses TRBV29-1 and TRBJ1-3; D remains unclear. CDR3 size: 14 residues. V was shortened by 5 bases and J by 0 bases, with 11 bases between the two germline ends. The germline CDR1 and CDR2 sequences are SQVTM and ANQGSEA. Written as DNA, the CDR3 is TGCAGCGTTAACCCCATCTACTCTGGAAACACCATATATTTT. It is translated as CSVNPIYSGNTIYF.

This clone was detected once. The rearrangement joins TRBV9 to TRBJ2-1; 9 bases fit TRBD2. V gave up 3 bases and J gave up 5 bases; unmatched junction bases: 15. CDR3 size: 18 residues. Per germline, CDR1 SGDLS and CDR2 YYNGEE. The CDR3, as DNA: TGTGCCAGCAGCGCCGATGGGACTAGCCGAGTCTTGAACAATGAGCAGTTCTTC. Protein: CASSADGTSRVLNNEQFF. The full variable domain, rest sourced from reference TRBV9 and TRBJ2-1, is DSGVTQTPKHLITATGQRVTLRCSPRSGDLSVYWYQQSLDQGLQFLIQYYNGEERAKGNILERFSAQQFPDLHSELNLSSLELGDSALYFCASSADGTSRVLNNEQFFGPGTRLTVL.